This T cell receptor beta chain came from a study of shared T cell receptors in the human thymus. Profiling relied on immunoSEQ multiplex PCR, and the TCRdb table lists in-frame clones only, not all of them. This table holds about 380,000 clones, 95% found once. This clonotype originated in a human donor. Sequenced input: thymocytes.

The CDR3 is CASSPLPWGGADTQYF. In DNA, the CDR3 is TGTGCCAGCAGTCCCCTACCTTGGGGGGGGGCAGATACGCAGTATTTT. The V call is TRBV27, the J call TRBJ2-3, with TRBD2 matching 7 bases. Trimming took 5 bases from V and 4 from J; bases not matched to a gene: 12. The CDR3 contains 16 residues. Germline CDR1 is MNHEY and CDR2 is SMNVEV (reference sequence).